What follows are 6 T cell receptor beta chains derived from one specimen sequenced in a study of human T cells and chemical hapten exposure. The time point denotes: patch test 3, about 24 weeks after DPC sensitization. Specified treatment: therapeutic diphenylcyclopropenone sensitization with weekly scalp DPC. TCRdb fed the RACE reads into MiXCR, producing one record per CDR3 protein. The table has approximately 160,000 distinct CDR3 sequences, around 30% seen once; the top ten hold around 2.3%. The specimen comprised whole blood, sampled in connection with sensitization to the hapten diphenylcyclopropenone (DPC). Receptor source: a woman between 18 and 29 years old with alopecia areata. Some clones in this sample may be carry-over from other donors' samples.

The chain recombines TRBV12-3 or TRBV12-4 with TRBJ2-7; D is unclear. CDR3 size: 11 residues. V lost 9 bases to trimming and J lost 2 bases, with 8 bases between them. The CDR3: CASGVPYEQYF. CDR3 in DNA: TGTGCCAGTGGGGTACCCTACGAGCAGTACTTC.

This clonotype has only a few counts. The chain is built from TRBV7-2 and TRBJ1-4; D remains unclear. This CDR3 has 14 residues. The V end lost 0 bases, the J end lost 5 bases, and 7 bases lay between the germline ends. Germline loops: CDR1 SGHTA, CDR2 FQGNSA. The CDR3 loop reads CASSLAGLNEKLFF. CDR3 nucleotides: TGTGCCAGCAGCTTAGCAGGGCTCAATGAAAAACTGTTTTTT.

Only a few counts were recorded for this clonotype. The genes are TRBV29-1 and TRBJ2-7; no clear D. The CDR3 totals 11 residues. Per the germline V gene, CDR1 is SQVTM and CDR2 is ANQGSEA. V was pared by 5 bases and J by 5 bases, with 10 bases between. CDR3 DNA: TGCAGCGTTTTCGTGTTGCACGAGCAGTACTTC. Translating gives CSVFVLHEQYF.

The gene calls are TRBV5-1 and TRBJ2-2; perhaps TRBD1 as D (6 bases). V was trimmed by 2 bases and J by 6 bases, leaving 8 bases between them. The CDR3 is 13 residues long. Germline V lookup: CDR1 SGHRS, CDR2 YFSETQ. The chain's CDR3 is CASSLQGPGELFF. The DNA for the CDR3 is TGCGCCAGCAGCTTACAGGGACCCGGGGAGCTGTTTTTT.

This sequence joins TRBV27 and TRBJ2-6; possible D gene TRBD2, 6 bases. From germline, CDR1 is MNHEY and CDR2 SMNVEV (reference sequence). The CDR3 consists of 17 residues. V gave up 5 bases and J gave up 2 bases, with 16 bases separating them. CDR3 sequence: CASSPGTGSPGANVLTF. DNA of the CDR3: TGTGCCAGCAGTCCCGGGACTGGTAGTCCTGGGGCCAACGTCCTGACTTTC. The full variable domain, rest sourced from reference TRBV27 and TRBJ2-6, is EAQVTQNPRYLITVTGKKLTVTCSQNMNHEYMSWYRQDPGLGLRQIYYSMNVEVTDKGDVPEGYKVSRKEKRNFPLILESPSPNQTSLYFCASSPGTGSPGANVLTFGAGSRLTVL.

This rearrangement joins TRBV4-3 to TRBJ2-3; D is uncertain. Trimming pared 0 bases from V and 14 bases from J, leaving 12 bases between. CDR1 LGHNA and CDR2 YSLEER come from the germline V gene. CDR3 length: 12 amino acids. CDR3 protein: CASSQDLSLRYF. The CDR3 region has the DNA TGCGCCAGCAGCCAAGATTTAAGTTTGCGGTATTTT.